This T cell receptor beta chain was identified in a study of blood T cell repertoires in COVID-19 (dated by TCRdb to the early 2020s). Broadly, across the study: Collaborator samples came from the United States, Italy and Spain and covered acute and convalescent phases of COVID-19. The prospective study material was composed of cDNA or gDNA derived from T cells, B-cell-depleted T cells, or PBMCs. The dataset comprised deeply sampled blood TCRbeta repertoires from subjects exposed to, actively infected with, or recovered from COVID-19. A freely available public database, intended as a resource for researchers studying the immune response to SARS-CoV-2, is where the repertoires were released. Samples were obtained from the ongoing ImmuneRACE study (first 160 participants) and from 1,200 or so subjects provided by 6 global collaborators. Sample metadata almost always included a de-identified subject ID, COVID-19 status, age in years and sex. Where HLA class I and class II types were available, the types were taken from metadata supplied by the sample provider, not from assay-based typing. Study-wide findings and limitations: Clinical and demographic metadata were provided uncurated, with the amount varying by source and participant.

The CDR3 holds 13 amino acids from the cysteine to the phenylalanine. Left in the record is the CDR3 DNA by itself, 39 bases read in frame from the first base. CDR1 and CDR2 are read off the germline V gene (reference sequence) as DFQATT and SNEGSKA. The germline V and J ends show losses of 3 bases and 1 base respectively, and no gene match explains 1 base of the junction. TCRbeta CDR3 regions were amplified from genomic DNA by means of the immunoSEQ Assay, a bias-controlled multiplex PCR. As for the authors' bioinformatics: The number of nucleated cells in each sample was estimated by amplification of reference gene primers within the assay. To quantify the absolute abundance of each unique TCRbeta CDR3 rearrangement, sequence reads were collapsed and filtered. For each sample, productive Simpson clonality was calculated as the square root of Simpson's diversity index across productive rearrangements. The table was pulled from immuneACCESS by TCRdb, which kept in-frame rearrangements only. Such tables lose some clones; where checked, under half of the loss comes from unresolved V genes, and the rest has no known cause. V and J calls plus clone size are reproduced from that table; the DNA served to infer D and trimming. The sample contains 110,000 to 150,000 clones, approximately 90% of them found a single time. The ten largest clones take up 3.5% to 4.5% of the sample.

Collaborating institutions collected whole blood in K2EDTA tubes following their own protocols. Collaborator samples were shipped for TCRbeta analysis as frozen whole blood, isolated PBMCs, or DNA extracted from either sample type. Concerning this clone itself: No cognate antigen has been identified for it. Base quality data are lacking; no much larger clone is found one base away.

The clonotype originates from a middle-aged woman with acute or convalescent COVID-19. The chain links TRBV20-1 with TRBJ2-3; 7 nucleotides in the junction match TRBD1. The sample taken for sequencing was peripheral blood. Read as DNA, the sequence is TGCAGTGCTAGTGGGACAGGCACAGATACGCAGTATTTT. Its protein reads: CSASGTGTDTQYF.